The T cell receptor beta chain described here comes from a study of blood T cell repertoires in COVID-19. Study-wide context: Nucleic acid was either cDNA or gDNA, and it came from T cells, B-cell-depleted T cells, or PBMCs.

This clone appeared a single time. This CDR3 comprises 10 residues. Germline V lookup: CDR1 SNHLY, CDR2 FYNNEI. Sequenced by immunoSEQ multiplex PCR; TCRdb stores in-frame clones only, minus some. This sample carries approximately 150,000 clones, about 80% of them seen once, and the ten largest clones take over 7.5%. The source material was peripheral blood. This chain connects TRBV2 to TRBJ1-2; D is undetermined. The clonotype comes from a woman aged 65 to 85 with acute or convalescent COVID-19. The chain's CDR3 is CARGDGGYTF. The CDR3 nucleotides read TGTGCGCGGGGAGACGGGGGCTACACCTTC.